The clone carrying this T cell receptor (beta chain) was observed a few times. The source of the sample is a study of blood T cell repertoires in COVID-19. Overall study: Both acute and convalescent COVID-19 samples were obtained from the United States, Italy and Spain.

Method: immunoSEQ multiplex PCR; TCRdb's copy keeps in-frame clones and lacks some. The sample lists under 250,000 clones; 82% were seen once. The CDR3 extends over 13 amino acids. V lost 4 bases to trimming and J lost 3 bases, with 7 bases between them. The sequence was collected from an older woman with acute or convalescent COVID-19. The sequenced sample was peripheral blood. The rearrangement joins TRBV12-3 or TRBV12-4 to TRBJ1-5, with D possibly being TRBD1 (6 bases). CDR3: CASSWTVNQPQHF. DNA of the CDR3: TGTGCCAGCAGTTGGACAGTCAATCAGCCCCAGCATTTT.